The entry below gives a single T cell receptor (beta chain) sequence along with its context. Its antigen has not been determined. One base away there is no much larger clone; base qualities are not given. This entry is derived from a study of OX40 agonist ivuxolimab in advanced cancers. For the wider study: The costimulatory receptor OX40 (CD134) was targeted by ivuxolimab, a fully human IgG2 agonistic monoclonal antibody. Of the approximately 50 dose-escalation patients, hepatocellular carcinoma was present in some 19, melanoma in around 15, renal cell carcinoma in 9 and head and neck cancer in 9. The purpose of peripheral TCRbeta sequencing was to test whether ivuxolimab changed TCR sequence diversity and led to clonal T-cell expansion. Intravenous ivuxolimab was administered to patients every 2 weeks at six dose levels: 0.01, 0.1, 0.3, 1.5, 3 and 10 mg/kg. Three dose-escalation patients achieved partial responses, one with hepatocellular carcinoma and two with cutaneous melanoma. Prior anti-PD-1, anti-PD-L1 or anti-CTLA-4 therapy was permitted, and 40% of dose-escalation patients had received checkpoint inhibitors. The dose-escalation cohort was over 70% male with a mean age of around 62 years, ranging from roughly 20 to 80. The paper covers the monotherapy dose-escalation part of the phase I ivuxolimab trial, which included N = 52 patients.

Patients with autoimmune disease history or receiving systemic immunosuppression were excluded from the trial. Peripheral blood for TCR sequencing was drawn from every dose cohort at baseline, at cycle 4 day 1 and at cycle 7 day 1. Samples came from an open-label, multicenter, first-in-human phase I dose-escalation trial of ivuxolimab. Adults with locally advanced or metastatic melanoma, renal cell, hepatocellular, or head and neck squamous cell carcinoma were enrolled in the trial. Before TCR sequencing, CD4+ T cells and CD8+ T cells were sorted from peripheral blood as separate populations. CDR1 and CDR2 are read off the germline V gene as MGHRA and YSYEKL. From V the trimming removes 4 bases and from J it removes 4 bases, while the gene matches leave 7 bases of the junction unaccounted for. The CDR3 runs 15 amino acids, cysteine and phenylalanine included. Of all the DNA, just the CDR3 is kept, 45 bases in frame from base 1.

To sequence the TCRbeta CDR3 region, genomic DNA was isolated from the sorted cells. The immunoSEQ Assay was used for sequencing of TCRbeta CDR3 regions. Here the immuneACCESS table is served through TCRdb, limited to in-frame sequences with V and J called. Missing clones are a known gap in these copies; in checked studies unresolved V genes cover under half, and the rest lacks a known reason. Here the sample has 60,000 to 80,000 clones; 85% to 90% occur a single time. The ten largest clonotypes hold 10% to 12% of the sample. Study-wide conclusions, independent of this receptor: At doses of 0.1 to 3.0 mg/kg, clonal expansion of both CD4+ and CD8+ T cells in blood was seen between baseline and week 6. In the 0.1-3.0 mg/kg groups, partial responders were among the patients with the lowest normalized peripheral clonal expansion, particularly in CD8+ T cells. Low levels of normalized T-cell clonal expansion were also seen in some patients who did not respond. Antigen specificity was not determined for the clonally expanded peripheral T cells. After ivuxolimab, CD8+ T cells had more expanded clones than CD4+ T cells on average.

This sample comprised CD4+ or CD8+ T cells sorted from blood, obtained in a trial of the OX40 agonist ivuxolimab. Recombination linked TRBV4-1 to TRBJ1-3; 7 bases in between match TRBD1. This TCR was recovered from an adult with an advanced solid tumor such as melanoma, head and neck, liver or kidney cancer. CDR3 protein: CASSPGQTMGNTIYF. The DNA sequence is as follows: TGCGCCAGCAGCCCGGGACAGACGATGGGAAACACCATATATTTT.